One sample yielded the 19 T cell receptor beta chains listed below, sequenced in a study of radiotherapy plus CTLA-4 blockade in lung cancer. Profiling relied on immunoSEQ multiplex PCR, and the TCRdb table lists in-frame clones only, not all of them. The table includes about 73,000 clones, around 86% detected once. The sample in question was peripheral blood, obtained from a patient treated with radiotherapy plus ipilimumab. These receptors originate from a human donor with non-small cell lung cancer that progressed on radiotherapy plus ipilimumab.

CDR3 amino acids: CASSQERQTNEKLFF. The CDR3 DNA follows: TGTGCCAGCAGCCAAGAGAGGCAGACAAATGAAAAACTGTTTTTT. The V and J genes are TRBV14 and TRBJ1-4, with D uncertain. The CDR3 totals 15 residues. The V gene lost 0 bases and the J gene lost 5 bases, with 10 bases spanning the gap. Germline loops: CDR1 SGHDN, CDR2 FVKESK.

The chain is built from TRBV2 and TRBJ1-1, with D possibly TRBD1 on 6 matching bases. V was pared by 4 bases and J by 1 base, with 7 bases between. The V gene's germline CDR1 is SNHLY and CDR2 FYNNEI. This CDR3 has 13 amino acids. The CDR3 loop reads CASSAGQNTEAFF. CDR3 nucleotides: TGTGCCAGCAGTGCGGGACAGAACACTGAAGCTTTCTTT. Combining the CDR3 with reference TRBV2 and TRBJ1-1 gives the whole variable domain EPEVTQTPSHQVTQMGQEVILRCVPISNHLYFYWYRQILGQKVEFLVSFYNNEISEKSEIFDDQFSVERPDGSNFTLKIRSTKLEDSAMYFCASSAGQNTEAFFGQGTRLTVV.

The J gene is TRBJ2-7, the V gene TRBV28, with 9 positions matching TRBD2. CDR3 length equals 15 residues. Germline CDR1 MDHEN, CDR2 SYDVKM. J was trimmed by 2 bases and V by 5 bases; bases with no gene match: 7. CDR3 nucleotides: TGTGCCAGCAGTCCTGGACTAGCGCTCGCCTACGAGCAGTACTTC. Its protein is CASSPGLALAYEQYF.

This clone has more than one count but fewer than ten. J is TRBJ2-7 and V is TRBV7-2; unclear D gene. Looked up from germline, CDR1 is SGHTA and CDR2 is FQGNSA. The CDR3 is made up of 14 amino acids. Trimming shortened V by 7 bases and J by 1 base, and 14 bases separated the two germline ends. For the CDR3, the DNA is TGTGCCAGCACCTCAAATAGGGCATCCTACGAGCAGTACTTC. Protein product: CASTSNRASYEQYF.

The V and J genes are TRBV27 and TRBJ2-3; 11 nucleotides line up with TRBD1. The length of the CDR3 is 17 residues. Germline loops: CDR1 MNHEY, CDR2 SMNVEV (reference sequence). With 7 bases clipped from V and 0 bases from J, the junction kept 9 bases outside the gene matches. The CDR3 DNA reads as TGTGCCAGCAAGGCCGGGACAGGGGGTATTAGCACAGATACGCAGTATTTT. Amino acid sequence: CASKAGTGGISTDTQYF.

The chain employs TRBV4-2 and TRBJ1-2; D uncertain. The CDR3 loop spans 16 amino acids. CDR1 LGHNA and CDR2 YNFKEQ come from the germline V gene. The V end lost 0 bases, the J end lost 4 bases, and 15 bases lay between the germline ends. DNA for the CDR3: TGTGCCAGCAGCCAAGATATCAACAGCAAATTCTATGGCTACACCTTC. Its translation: CASSQDINSKFYGYTF.

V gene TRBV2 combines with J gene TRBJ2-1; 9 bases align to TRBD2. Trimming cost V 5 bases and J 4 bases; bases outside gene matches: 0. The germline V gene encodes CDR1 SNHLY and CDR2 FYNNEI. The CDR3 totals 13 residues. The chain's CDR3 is CASSTSGYNEQFF. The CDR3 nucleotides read TGTGCCAGCAGTACTAGCGGGTACAATGAGCAGTTCTTC.

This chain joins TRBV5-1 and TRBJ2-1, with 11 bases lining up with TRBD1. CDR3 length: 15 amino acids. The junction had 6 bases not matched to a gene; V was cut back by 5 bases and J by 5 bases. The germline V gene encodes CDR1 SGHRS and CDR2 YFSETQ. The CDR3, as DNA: TGCGCCAGCAGTACCGGGACAGGGGGGAACAATGAGCAGTTCTTC. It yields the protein CASSTGTGGNNEQFF. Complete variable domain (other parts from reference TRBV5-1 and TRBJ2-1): KAGVTQTPRYLIKTRGQQVTLSCSPISGHRSVSWYQQTPGQGLQFLFEYFSETQRNKGNFPGRFSGRQFSNSRSEMNVSTLELGDSALYLCASSTGTGGNNEQFFGPGTRLTVL.

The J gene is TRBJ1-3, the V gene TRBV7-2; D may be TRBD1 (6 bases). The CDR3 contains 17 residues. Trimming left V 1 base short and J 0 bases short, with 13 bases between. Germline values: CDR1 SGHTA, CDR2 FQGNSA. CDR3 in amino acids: CASSLGSRGYSGNTIYF. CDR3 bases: TGTGCCAGCAGCTTAGGATCCAGGGGATACTCTGGAAACACCATATATTTT.

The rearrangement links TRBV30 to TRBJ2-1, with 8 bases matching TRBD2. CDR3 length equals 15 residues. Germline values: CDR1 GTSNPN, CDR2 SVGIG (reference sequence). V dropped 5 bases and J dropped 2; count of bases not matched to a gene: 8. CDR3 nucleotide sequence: TGTGCCTGGGGAGGGCCTAGCGGGCCCTACAATGAGCAGTTCTTC. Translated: CAWGGPSGPYNEQFF.

The CDR3 loop reads CASSETRGVEQYF. As DNA, the CDR3 is TGCGCCAGCAGTGAGACCCGCGGGGTCGAGCAGTACTTC. The chain recombines TRBV10-1 with TRBJ2-7; D is perhaps TRBD2 (6 bases). Trimming cost V 2 bases and J 6 bases, with 11 bases left between them. The CDR3 is 13 residues long. Germline CDR1 reads WNHNN; CDR2 reads SYGVQD (reference sequence).

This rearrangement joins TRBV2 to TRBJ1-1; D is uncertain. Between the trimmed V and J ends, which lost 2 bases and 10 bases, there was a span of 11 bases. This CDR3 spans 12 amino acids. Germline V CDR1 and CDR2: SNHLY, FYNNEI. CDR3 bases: TGTGCCAGCAGTGAACTCGGTCGTGCAGCTTTCTTT. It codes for CASSELGRAAFF. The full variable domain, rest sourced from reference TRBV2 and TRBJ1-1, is EPEVTQTPSHQVTQMGQEVILRCVPISNHLYFYWYRQILGQKVEFLVSFYNNEISEKSEIFDDQFSVERPDGSNFTLKIRSTKLEDSAMYFCASSELGRAAFFGQGTRLTVV.

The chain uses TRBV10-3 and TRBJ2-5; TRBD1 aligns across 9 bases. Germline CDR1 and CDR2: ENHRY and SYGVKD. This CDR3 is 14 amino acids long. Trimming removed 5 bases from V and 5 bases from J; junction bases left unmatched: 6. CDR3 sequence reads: CAISTGQGGETQYF. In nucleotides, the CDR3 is TGTGCCATCAGTACGGGACAGGGAGGGGAGACCCAGTACTTC.

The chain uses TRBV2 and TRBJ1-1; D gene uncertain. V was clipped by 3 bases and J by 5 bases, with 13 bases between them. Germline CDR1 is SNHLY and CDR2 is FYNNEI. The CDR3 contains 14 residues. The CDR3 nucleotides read TGTGCCAGCAGTGACGGCCCCACGGGGACTGAAGCTTTCTTT. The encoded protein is CASSDGPTGTEAFF.

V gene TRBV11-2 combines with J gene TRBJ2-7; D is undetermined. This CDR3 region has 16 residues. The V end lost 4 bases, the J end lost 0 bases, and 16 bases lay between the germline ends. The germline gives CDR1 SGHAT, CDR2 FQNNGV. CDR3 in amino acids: CASSWAAGPSSYEQYF. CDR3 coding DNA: TGTGCCAGCAGCTGGGCCGCCGGACCTTCCTCCTACGAGCAGTACTTC.

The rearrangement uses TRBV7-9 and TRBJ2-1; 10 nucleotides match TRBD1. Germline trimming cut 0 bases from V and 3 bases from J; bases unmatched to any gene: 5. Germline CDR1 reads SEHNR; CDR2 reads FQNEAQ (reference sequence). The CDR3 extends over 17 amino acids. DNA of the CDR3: TGTGCCAGCAGCTTAGCTAACCGGACAGGGGGCTACAATGAGCAGTTCTTC. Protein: CASSLANRTGGYNEQFF.

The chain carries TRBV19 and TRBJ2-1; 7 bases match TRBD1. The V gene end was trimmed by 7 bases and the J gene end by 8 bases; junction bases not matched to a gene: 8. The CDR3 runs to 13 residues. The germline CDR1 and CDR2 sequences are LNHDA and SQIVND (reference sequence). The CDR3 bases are TGTGCCAGTAATCAACAGGGGCGCGATGAGCAGTTCTTC. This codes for CASNQQGRDEQFF.

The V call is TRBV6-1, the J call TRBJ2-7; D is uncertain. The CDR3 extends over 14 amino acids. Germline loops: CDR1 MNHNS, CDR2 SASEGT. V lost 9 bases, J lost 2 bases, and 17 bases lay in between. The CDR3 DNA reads TGTGCCAGTGGAGAGTTTAGAGGAGCCTACGAGCAGTACTTC. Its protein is CASGEFRGAYEQYF.

The CDR3 DNA reads TGCGCCAGCAGCCAAGACAGGGTCTTGGAGACCCAGTACTTC. Protein product: CASSQDRVLETQYF. The chain has TRBV4-1 and TRBJ2-5, with a possible D match to TRBD1 (5 bases). The V gene's germline CDR1 is MGHRA and CDR2 YSYEKL. The CDR3 is 14 residues long. V gave up 0 bases and J gave up 5 bases, with 10 bases separating them.